A single sample is the source of the 28 T cell receptor beta chains below, sequenced in a study of blood T cell repertoires in COVID-19. TCRdb keeps only in-frame clones here, not all; method: immunoSEQ multiplex PCR. Among about 150,000 clones, roughly 80% were seen once, and the ten largest hold about 29%. The source material was peripheral blood. These receptors all stem from a woman aged 55-70 years with acute or convalescent COVID-19.

The V call is TRBV3-1 (or the pseudogene TRBV3-2), the J call TRBJ2-3; D may be TRBD1 (5 bases). The CDR3 spans 16 residues. CDR1 is LGHDT and CDR2 is YNNKEL in the germline V gene (reference sequence). Trimming cost V 4 bases and J 1 base, with 15 bases left between them. CDR3 sequence (DNA): TGTGCCAGCAGCCCACCCTGGGGCATGGGCACAGATACGCAGTATTTT. Translated, it gives CASSPPWGMGTDTQYF.

This chain joins TRBV9 and TRBJ2-2; a possible D gene is TRBD1 (7 bases). The germline V and J ends were trimmed by 1 base and 4 bases, with 17 bases remaining between them. Germline CDR1 SGDLS, CDR2 YYNGEE. This CDR3 region has 17 residues. The CDR3 sequence is CASSVLSGQGGTGELFF. CDR3 nucleotide sequence: TGTGCCAGCAGCGTATTGAGTGGGCAGGGGGGCACCGGGGAGCTGTTTTTT. Complete variable domain (other parts from reference TRBV9 and TRBJ2-2): DSGVTQTPKHLITATGQRVTLRCSPRSGDLSVYWYQQSLDQGLQFLIQYYNGEERAKGNILERFSAQQFPDLHSELNLSSLELGDSALYFCASSVLSGQGGTGELFFGEGSRLTVL.

The chain uses TRBV7-9 and TRBJ1-1; possibly TRBD1 for D (5 bases). Per germline, CDR1 SEHNR and CDR2 FQNEAQ (reference sequence). The V end was cut by 5 bases, the J end by 11 bases, with 12 bases between. The length of the CDR3 is 11 residues. This chain's CDR3 is CASSQTGKAFF. The CDR3 DNA is TGTGCCAGCAGCCAAACAGGAAAGGCTTTCTTT.

V and J are TRBV12-3 or TRBV12-4 and TRBJ1-3; D is possibly TRBD1 (5 bases). There are 13 residues in the CDR3. Deletions cut 7 bases from V and 9 bases from J, with 16 bases between. The CDR3 coding sequence is TGTGCCAGCAAGTTCCTCATGGGGGGCACCATATATTTT. It is translated as CASKFLMGGTIYF.

The J gene is TRBJ2-4, the V gene TRBV2, with 9 positions matching TRBD2. Unmatched junction bases numbered 7, after V lost 3 bases and J lost 7 bases. The CDR3 is 15 amino acids. The V gene's germline CDR1 is SNHLY and CDR2 FYNNEI. The CDR3 is CASSEPRGGTNIQYF. Here the CDR3 DNA reads TGTGCCAGCAGTGAGCCGCGGGGGGGTACGAACATTCAGTACTTC.

The genes are TRBV6-5 and TRBJ2-2, with D possibly being TRBD2 (7 bases). Trimming shortened V by 6 bases and J by 6 bases, and 14 bases separated the two germline ends. This CDR3 region has 14 residues. Germline V gene data show CDR1 as MNHEY and CDR2 as SVGAGI. The CDR3 nucleotides read TGTGCCAGCAGGCCTACAGGGAGGGCCGGGGAGCTGTTTTTT. The encoded protein is CASRPTGRAGELFF.

The V call is TRBV9, the J call TRBJ1-4; 10 nucleotides align to TRBD1. The CDR3 sequence is 14 residues long. CDR1 SGDLS and CDR2 YYNGEE come from the germline V gene. V shed 3 bases and J 5 bases; nucleotides not matched to a gene: 1. The CDR3 region is CASSADRGNEKLFF. Here the CDR3 DNA reads TGTGCCAGCAGCGCGGACAGGGGGAATGAAAAACTGTTTTTT. Full variable domain (remainder filled in from reference TRBV9 and TRBJ1-4): DSGVTQTPKHLITATGQRVTLRCSPRSGDLSVYWYQQSLDQGLQFLIQYYNGEERAKGNILERFSAQQFPDLHSELNLSSLELGDSALYFCASSADRGNEKLFFGSGTQLSVL.

This chain uses TRBV6-8 with TRBJ1-5; D not certain. V lost 2 bases, J lost 0 bases, and 11 bases lay in between. The CDR3 has 16 residues. Germline-derived CDR1 and CDR2 are MNHGY and SAAAGT. CDR3 bases: TGTGCCAGCAGTTACACTCTAATGAGTAGCAATCAGCCCCAGCATTTT. This sequence encodes CASSYTLMSSNQPQHF.

The V and J genes are TRBV5-5 and TRBJ1-2; D gene uncertain. The CDR3 covers 15 residues. The ends were cut back, 3 bases at V and 0 bases at J, with 12 bases in the middle. The germline gives CDR1 SGHKS, CDR2 YYEKEE (reference sequence). The CDR3 loop reads CASSSGSSTNYGYTF. CDR3 DNA sequence: TGTGCCAGCAGCTCCGGGTCCTCGACTAACTATGGCTACACCTTC. The full variable domain, rest sourced from reference TRBV5-5 and TRBJ1-2, is DAGVTQSPTHLIKTRGQQVTLRCSPISGHKSVSWYQQVLGQGPQFIFQYYEKEERGRGNFPDRFSARQFPNYSSELNVNALLLGDSALYLCASSSGSSTNYGYTFGSGTRLTVV.

The rearrangement uses TRBV9 and TRBJ1-2; D call uncertain. V was trimmed by 3 bases and J by 1 base, leaving 7 bases between them. Germline V lookup: CDR1 SGDLS, CDR2 YYNGEE. The CDR3 consists of 13 residues. This CDR3 reads CASSEYNNYGYTF. DNA of the CDR3: TGTGCCAGCAGCGAGTACAATAACTATGGCTACACCTTC.

This clone was found a few times. The chain has TRBV2 and TRBJ2-3; no reliable D call. The V gene's germline CDR1 is SNHLY and CDR2 FYNNEI. CDR3 length: 12 amino acids. V dropped 8 bases and J dropped 2 bases, with 8 bases sitting between them. In DNA, the CDR3 is TGTGCCAGCGGGCCGCTCACAGATACGCAGTATTTT. This translates into CASGPLTDTQYF.

The chain uses TRBV3-1 (or the pseudogene TRBV3-2) and TRBJ2-3; D may be TRBD1 (6 bases). The germline gives CDR1 LGHDT, CDR2 YNNKEL (reference sequence). V dropped 2 bases and J dropped 4 bases, with 16 bases sitting between them. This CDR3 has 16 residues. CDR3 protein: CASSQPTGRGSDTQYF. DNA for the CDR3: TGTGCCAGCAGCCAACCTACAGGGCGAGGGTCAGATACGCAGTATTTT.

The gene calls are TRBV28 and TRBJ1-2; D possibly corresponds to TRBD1 (6 bases). This CDR3 spans 15 amino acids. V lost 4 bases, J lost 3 bases, and 15 bases lay in between. Germline V lookup: CDR1 MDHEN, CDR2 SYDVKM. CDR3 sequence reads: CASSSLGAAYYGYTF. In DNA, the CDR3 is TGTGCCAGCAGTTCCCTGGGGGCAGCGTACTATGGCTACACCTTC.

The chain is built from TRBV3-1 (or the pseudogene TRBV3-2) and TRBJ2-2; 8 bases line up with TRBD1. The J segment lost 3 bases and the V segment lost 1 base, leaving 1 base of the junction unmatched. The CDR3 covers 15 residues. Germline-derived CDR1 and CDR2 are LGHDT and YNNKEL (reference sequence). This CDR3 is CASSQGTGHTGELFF. The CDR3 nucleotides read TGTGCCAGCAGCCAAGGGACAGGGCACACCGGGGAGCTGTTTTTT.

The chain employs TRBV27 and TRBJ1-4; possible D gene TRBD1, 5 bases. The V and J ends lost 8 bases and 8 bases respectively, with 30 bases between them. The germline V gene has CDR1 MNHEY and CDR2 SMNVEV (reference sequence). The CDR3 runs to 18 residues. The CDR3 here is CASATGVAVGLADEKLFF. The DNA of the CDR3 is TGTGCCAGCGCCACGGGGGTGGCGGTCGGACTGGCGGACGAAAAACTGTTTTTT.

The chain uses TRBV4-2 and TRBJ2-3, with 10 bases lining up with TRBD2. J was trimmed by 4 bases and V by 8 bases; bases with no gene match: 6. The CDR3 runs 14 residues. Germline lookup yields CDR1 LGHNA and CDR2 YNFKEQ. This CDR3 reads CASSRAGGADTQYF. DNA for the CDR3: TGTGCCAGCTCGAGAGCGGGGGGGGCAGATACGCAGTATTTT.

V and J are TRBV3-1 (or the pseudogene TRBV3-2) and TRBJ2-7; 8 bases are a match to TRBD1. Germline CDR1 and CDR2: LGHDT and YNNKEL (reference sequence). This CDR3 contains 13 residues. Trimming removed 4 bases from V and 7 bases from J; junction bases left unmatched: 6. CDR3 DNA: TGTGCCAGCAGCCCCAGACAGGGGTGGGAGCAGTACTTC. It translates to CASSPRQGWEQYF.

The genes are TRBV19 and TRBJ2-2; 11 bases agree with TRBD2. Germline-derived CDR1 and CDR2 are LNHDA and SQIVND (reference sequence). This CDR3 has 17 residues. J lost 7 bases, V lost 6 bases, and 13 bases had no gene match. The CDR3 sequence: CASSAGDSGGAGGELFF. CDR3 sequence (DNA): TGTGCCAGTAGCGCCGGGGATAGCGGGGGGGCAGGCGGGGAGCTGTTTTTT. Based on the CDR3 plus reference TRBV19 and TRBJ2-2, the full variable domain is DGGITQSPKYLFRKEGQNVTLSCEQNLNHDAMYWYRQDPGQGLRLIYYSQIVNDFQKGDIAEGYSVSREKKESFPLTVTSAQKNPTAFYLCASSAGDSGGAGGELFFGEGSRLTVL.

Regarding this clone: The same CDR3 also results from other DNA sequences found in this sample. The chain carries TRBV7-2 and TRBJ1-2; perhaps TRBD1 as D (6 bases). The V end was cut by 6 bases, the J end by 2 bases, with 10 bases between. CDR3 length equals 13 residues. Germline lookup yields CDR1 SGHTA and CDR2 FQGNSA. CDR3 sequence reads: CASRPTGNYGYTF. The CDR3 region has the DNA TGTGCCAGCAGGCCTACAGGGAACTATGGCTACACCTTC.

The CDR3: CASSLAPQGAGTEAFF. The CDR3 DNA is TGCGCCAGCAGCTTGGCGCCCCAGGGGGCCGGCACTGAAGCTTTCTTT. The V gene is TRBV5-1, the J gene TRBJ1-1; 8 positions match TRBD1. Germline CDR1 SGHRS, CDR2 YFSETQ. This CDR3 has 16 residues. V shed 0 bases, J shed 4 bases, and the junction held 8 bases outside the gene matches. Filled out from reference TRBV5-1 and TRBJ1-1, the complete variable domain reads KAGVTQTPRYLIKTRGQQVTLSCSPISGHRSVSWYQQTPGQGLQFLFEYFSETQRNKGNFPGRFSGRQFSNSRSEMNVSTLELGDSALYLCASSLAPQGAGTEAFFGQGTRLTVV.

This chain connects TRBV19 to TRBJ2-5, with D tentatively TRBD2 (6 bases). The CDR3 extends over 12 amino acids. Germline V lookup: CDR1 LNHDA, CDR2 SQIVND (reference sequence). The ends were cut back, 4 bases at V and 7 bases at J, with 10 bases in the middle. CDR3 residues: CASSKEGGTQYF. The CDR3 nucleotides read TGTGCCAGTAGTAAGGAGGGAGGGACCCAGTACTTC.

The rearrangement links TRBV7-5 to TRBJ1-1. TRBV7-5 is designated a pseudogene. The CDR3 sequence is 23 residues long. DNA of the CDR3: TGTGCCAGAAGCTTAGCCTGGTTGGTTATCGGGAGTGCTTGCTGGGGGGTGAACACTGAAGCTTTCTTT. As protein: CARSLAWLVIGSACWGVNTEAFF.

This clone has only one observation. The rearrangement links TRBV27 to TRBJ2-1; 13 nucleotides line up with TRBD2. The trim removed 5 bases at V and 6 bases at J, leaving 4 bases unmatched. Looked up from germline, CDR1 is MNHEY and CDR2 is SMNVEV (reference sequence). The CDR3 loop spans 15 amino acids. DNA for the CDR3: TGTGCCAGCAGTACTAGCGGGGGGGCCTTCAATGAGCAGTTCTTC. Residues: CASSTSGGAFNEQFF.

CDR3: CASSAGEGGSSYEQYF. The CDR3 DNA reads as TGTGCCAGCAGCGCGGGGGAGGGGGGAAGCTCCTACGAGCAGTACTTC. V is TRBV9 and J is TRBJ2-7; TRBD2 is a possible D gene (7 bases). This CDR3 is 16 amino acids long. Trimming stripped 3 bases from V and 0 bases from J, with 16 bases between. The germline V gene has CDR1 SGDLS and CDR2 YYNGEE.

The genes are TRBV9 and TRBJ2-2, with TRBD2 matching 7 bases. This CDR3 has 16 amino acids. The V segment lost 0 bases and the J segment 1 base; nucleotides outside the gene matches: 3. Germline V gene data show CDR1 as SGDLS and CDR2 as YYNGEE. For the CDR3, the DNA is TGTGCCAGCAGCGTAGAGCCGGGGGGGAACACCGGGGAGCTGTTTTTT. Translated: CASSVEPGGNTGELFF. Together with reference TRBV9 and TRBJ2-2, the CDR3 gives the full variable domain: DSGVTQTPKHLITATGQRVTLRCSPRSGDLSVYWYQQSLDQGLQFLIQYYNGEERAKGNILERFSAQQFPDLHSELNLSSLELGDSALYFCASSVEPGGNTGELFFGEGSRLTVL.

This rearrangement joins TRBV7-2 to TRBJ1-6; D remains unclear. CDR3 size: 15 residues. Germline V gene sequence: CDR1 SGHTA, CDR2 FQGNSA. The V end was cut by 3 bases, the J end by 0 bases, with 6 bases between. The CDR3 sequence: CASSFPGSYNSPLHF. The CDR3 DNA is TGTGCCAGCAGCTTTCCGGGCTCCTATAATTCACCCCTCCACTTT.

A single count supports this clone. The chain carries TRBV7-2 and TRBJ2-1; weak D call: TRBD1 (6 bases). Germline CDR1 SGHTA, CDR2 FQGNSA. CDR3 size: 15 residues. The germline V and J ends were trimmed by 1 base and 5 bases, with 12 bases remaining between them. CDR3: CASSLVIGGNNEQFF. Here the CDR3 DNA reads TGTGCCAGCAGCTTAGTGATAGGGGGAAACAATGAGCAGTTCTTC.

The DNA for the CDR3 is TGTGCCAGCAGCTTGTTTTTGGAGCTCCCAGGGGGAAACACCATATATTTT. This encodes CASSLFLELPGGNTIYF. The J gene is TRBJ1-3, the V gene TRBV5-5; perhaps TRBD1 as D (5 bases). V lost 1 base to trimming and J lost 4 bases, with 18 bases between them. This CDR3 is 17 amino acids long. Germline V gene data show CDR1 as SGHKS and CDR2 as YYEKEE (reference sequence). Full variable domain (outside the CDR3, taken from reference TRBV5-5 and TRBJ1-3): DAGVTQSPTHLIKTRGQQVTLRCSPISGHKSVSWYQQVLGQGPQFIFQYYEKEERGRGNFPDRFSARQFPNYSSELNVNALLLGDSALYLCASSLFLELPGGNTIYFGEGSWLTVV.